The clone carrying this T cell receptor beta chain was observed many times. The antigen is undetermined. This specimen comes from a study of T cells in Graves' hyperthyroidism and ophthalmopathy. Background on the study: Peripheral blood was drawn at first diagnosis, prior to all treatment. Overall study results and limits: In simple terms, a model built on 13 V-J features told ophthalmopathy apart from stable hyperthyroidism. Also found in blood were most expanded thyroid clonotypes above 0.001.

Stable hyperthyroidism: no ophthalmopathy progression over 18 months of follow-up. V was pared by 0 bases and J by 5 bases, with 9 bases between. This CDR3 region has 14 residues. In germline, CDR1 is KGHDR, CDR2 SFDVKD. Regions amplified from RNA transcripts were the TCR beta CDR3 regions. The HTBI primer set served for first-round RT-PCR of the TCR CDR3. TCRdb independently ran MiXCR on the multiplex PCR reads; one entry per CDR3 protein. In the table there are just under 750,000 distinct CDR3 sequences, roughly a third of which are singletons. The chain carries TRBV24-1 and TRBJ1-2; D not resolved. Sequencing was carried out using blood. The receptor comes from a woman aged 35 to 49 with Graves' hyperthyroidism. The CDR3 DNA is TGTGCCACCAGTGATTTGGGCGGGAAGTATGGCTACACCTTC. Protein sequence: CATSDLGGKYGYTF.